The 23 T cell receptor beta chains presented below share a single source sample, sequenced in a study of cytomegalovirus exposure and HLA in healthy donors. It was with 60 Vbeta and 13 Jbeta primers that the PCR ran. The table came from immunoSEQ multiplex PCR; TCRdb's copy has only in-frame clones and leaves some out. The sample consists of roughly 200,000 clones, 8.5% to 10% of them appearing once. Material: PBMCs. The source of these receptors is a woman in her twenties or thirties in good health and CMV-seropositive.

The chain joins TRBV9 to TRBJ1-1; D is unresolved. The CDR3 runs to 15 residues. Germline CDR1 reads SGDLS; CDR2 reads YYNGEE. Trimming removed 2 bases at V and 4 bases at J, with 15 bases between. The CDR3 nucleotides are TGTGCCAGCAGCGTGAATGACGGGGTCGTCACTGAAGCTTTCTTT. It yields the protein CASSVNDGVVTEAFF. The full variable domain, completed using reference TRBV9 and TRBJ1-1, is DSGVTQTPKHLITATGQRVTLRCSPRSGDLSVYWYQQSLDQGLQFLIQYYNGEERAKGNILERFSAQQFPDLHSELNLSSLELGDSALYFCASSVNDGVVTEAFFGQGTRLTVV.

The CDR3 here is CASSQLIAMTYEQYF. In nucleotides, the CDR3 is TGCGCCAGCAGTCAACTCATAGCCATGACCTACGAGCAGTACTTC. This rearrangement joins TRBV23-1 to TRBJ2-7; D is ambiguous. TRBV23-1 is treated as an ORF (open reading frame) with a function not yet certain. The CDR3 spans 15 residues. V was pared by 2 bases and J by 2 bases, with 13 bases between.

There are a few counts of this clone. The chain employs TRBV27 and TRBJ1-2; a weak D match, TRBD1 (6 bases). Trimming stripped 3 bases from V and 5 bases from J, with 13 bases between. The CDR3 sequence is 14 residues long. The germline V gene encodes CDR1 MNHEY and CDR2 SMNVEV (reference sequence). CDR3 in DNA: TGTGCCAGCAGTTTGGACAGATCGACGTATGGCTACACCTTC. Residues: CASSLDRSTYGYTF.

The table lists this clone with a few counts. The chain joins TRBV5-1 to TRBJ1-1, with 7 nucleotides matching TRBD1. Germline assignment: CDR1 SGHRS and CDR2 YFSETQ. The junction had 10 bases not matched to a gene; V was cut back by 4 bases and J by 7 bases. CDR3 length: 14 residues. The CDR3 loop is CASSVGGGAGEAFF. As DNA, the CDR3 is TGCGCCAGCAGCGTCGGAGGGGGCGCGGGTGAAGCTTTCTTT.

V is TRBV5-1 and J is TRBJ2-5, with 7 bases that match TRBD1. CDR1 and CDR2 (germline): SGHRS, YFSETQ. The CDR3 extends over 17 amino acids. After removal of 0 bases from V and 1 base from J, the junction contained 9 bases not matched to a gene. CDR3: CASSLALLRDSQETQYF. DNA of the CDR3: TGCGCCAGCAGCTTGGCCCTCCTCCGGGACAGCCAAGAGACCCAGTACTTC.

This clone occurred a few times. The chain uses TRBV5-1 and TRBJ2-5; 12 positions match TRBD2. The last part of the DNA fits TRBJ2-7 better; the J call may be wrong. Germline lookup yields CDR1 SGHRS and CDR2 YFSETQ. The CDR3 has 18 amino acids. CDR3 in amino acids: CASSLAASGRAGAYEQYF. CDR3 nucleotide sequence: TGCGCCAGCAGCTTGGCCGCTAGCGGGAGGGCCGGGGCTTACGAGCAGTACTTC.

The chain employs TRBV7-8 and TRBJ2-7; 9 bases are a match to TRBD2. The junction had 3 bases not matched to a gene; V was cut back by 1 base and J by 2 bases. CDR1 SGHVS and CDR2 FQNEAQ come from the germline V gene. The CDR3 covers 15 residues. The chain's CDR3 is CASSLGTSETYEQYF. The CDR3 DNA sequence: TGTGCCAGCAGCTTAGGGACTAGCGAGACCTACGAGCAGTACTTC.

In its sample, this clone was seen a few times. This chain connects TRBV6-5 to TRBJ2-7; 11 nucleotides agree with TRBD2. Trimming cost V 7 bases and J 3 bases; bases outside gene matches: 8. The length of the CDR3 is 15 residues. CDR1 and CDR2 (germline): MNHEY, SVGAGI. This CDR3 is CASMTSGKGVYEQYF. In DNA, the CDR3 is TGTGCCAGCATGACTAGCGGGAAAGGGGTCTACGAGCAGTACTTC.

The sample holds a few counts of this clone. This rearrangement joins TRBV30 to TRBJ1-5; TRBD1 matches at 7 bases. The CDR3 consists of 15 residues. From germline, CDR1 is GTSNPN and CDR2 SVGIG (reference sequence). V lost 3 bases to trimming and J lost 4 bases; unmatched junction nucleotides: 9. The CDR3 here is CAWSAGQASNQPQHF. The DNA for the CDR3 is TGTGCCTGGAGCGCCGGACAGGCCTCTAATCAGCCCCAGCATTTT. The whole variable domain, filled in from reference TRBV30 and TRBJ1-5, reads SQTIHQWPATLVQPVGSPLSLECTVEGTSNPNLYWYRQAAGRGLQLLFYSVGIGQISSEVPQNLSASRPQDRQFILSSKKLLLSDSGFYLCAWSAGQASNQPQHFGDGTRLSIL.

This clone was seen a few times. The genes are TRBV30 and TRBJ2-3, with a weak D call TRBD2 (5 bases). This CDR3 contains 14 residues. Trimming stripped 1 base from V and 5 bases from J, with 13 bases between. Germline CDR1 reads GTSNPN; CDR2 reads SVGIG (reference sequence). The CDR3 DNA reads TGTGCCTGGAGTGGGTTTACGGAGGTAGATACGCAGTATTTT. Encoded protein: CAWSGFTEVDTQYF.

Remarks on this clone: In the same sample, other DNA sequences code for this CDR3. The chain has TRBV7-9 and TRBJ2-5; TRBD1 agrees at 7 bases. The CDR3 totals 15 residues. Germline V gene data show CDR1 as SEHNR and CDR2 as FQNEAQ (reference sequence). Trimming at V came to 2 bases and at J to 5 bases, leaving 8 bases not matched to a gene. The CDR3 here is CASSLMDQGVETQYF. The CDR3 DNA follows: TGTGCCAGCAGCTTAATGGATCAGGGGGTCGAGACCCAGTACTTC.

The CDR3 here is CASTPSGEGWEETQYF. The CDR3 DNA reads TGCGCCAGCACACCCTCCGGGGAGGGTTGGGAAGAGACCCAGTACTTC. This chain links TRBV5-1 with TRBJ2-5; 7 bases agree with TRBD2. In germline, CDR1 is SGHRS, CDR2 YFSETQ. The CDR3 has 16 residues. V was pared by 6 bases and J by 3 bases, with 14 bases of the junction left unmatched.

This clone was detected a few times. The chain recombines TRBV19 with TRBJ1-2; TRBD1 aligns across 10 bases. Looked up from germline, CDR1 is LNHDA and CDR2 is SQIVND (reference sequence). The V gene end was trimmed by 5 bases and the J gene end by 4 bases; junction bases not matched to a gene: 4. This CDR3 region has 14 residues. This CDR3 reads CASSPGTGVYGYTF. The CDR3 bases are TGTGCCAGTAGTCCCGGGACAGGGGTCTATGGCTACACCTTC.

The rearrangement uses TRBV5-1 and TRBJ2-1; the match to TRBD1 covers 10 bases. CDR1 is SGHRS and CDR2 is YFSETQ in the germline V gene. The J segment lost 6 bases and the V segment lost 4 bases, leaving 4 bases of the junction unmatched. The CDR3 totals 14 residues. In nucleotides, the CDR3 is TGCGCCAGCAGCGTGGGACAGGGGTTCAATGAGCAGTTCTTC. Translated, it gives CASSVGQGFNEQFF.

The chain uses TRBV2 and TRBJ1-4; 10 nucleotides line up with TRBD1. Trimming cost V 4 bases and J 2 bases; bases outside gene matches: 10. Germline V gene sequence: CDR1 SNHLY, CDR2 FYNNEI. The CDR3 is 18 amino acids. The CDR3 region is CASSGFEDRGRTNEKLFF. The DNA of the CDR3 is TGTGCCAGCAGTGGATTCGAGGACAGGGGGAGGACTAATGAAAAACTGTTTTTT.

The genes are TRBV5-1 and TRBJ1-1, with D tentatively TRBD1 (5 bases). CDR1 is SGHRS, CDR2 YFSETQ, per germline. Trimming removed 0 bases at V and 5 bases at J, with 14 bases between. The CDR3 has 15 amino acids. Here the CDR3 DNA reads TGCGCCAGCAGCTTGGGAGGGGCCGGGGGAACTGAAGCTTTCTTT. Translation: CASSLGGAGGTEAFF.

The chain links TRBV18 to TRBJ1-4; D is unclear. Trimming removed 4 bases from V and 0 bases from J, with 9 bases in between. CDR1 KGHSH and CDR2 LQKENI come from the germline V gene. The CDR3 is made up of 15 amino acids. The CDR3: CASSRSGATNEKLFF. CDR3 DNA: TGTGCCAGCTCACGATCGGGAGCAACTAATGAAAAACTGTTTTTT.

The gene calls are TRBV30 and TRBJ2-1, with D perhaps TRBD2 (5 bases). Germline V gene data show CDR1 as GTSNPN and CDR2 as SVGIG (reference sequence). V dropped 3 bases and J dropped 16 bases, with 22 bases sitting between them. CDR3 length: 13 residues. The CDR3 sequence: CAWRMTGVFLAFF. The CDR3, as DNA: TGTGCCTGGAGAATGACCGGGGTTTTCCTAGCTTTCTTC. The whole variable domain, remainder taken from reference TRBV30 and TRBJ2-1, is SQTIHQWPATLVQPVGSPLSLECTVEGTSNPNLYWYRQAAGRGLQLLFYSVGIGQISSEVPQNLSASRPQDRQFILSSKKLLLSDSGFYLCAWRMTGVFLAFFGPGTRLTVL.

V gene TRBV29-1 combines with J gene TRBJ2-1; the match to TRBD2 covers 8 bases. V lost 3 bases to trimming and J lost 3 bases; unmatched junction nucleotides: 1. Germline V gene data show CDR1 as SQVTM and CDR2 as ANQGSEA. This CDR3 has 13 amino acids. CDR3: CSVDGTSYNEQFF. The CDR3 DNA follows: TGCAGCGTTGATGGGACTAGCTACAATGAGCAGTTCTTC.

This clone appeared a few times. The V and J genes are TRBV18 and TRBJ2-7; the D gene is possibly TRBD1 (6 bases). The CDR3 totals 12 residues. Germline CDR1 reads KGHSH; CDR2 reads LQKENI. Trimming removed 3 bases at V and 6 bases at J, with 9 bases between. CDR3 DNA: TGTGCCAGCTCACCTACAGGGTCCGAGCAGTACTTC. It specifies CASSPTGSEQYF. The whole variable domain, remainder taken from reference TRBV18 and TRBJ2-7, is NAGVMQNPRHLVRRRGQEARLRCSPMKGHSHVYWYRQLPEEGLKFMVYLQKENIIDESGMPKERFSAEFPKEGPSILRIQQVVRGDSAAYFCASSPTGSEQYFGPGTRLTVT.

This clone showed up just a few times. The CDR3: CASSPRLETGELFF. CDR3 nucleotide sequence: TGTGCCAGCAGCCCGAGGCTGGAAACCGGGGAGCTGTTTTTT. The rearrangement links TRBV9 to TRBJ2-2; D uncertain. V dropped 4 bases and J dropped 5 bases, with 12 bases sitting between them. Germline assignment: CDR1 SGDLS and CDR2 YYNGEE. This CDR3 contains 14 residues. The whole variable domain, filled in from reference TRBV9 and TRBJ2-2, reads DSGVTQTPKHLITATGQRVTLRCSPRSGDLSVYWYQQSLDQGLQFLIQYYNGEERAKGNILERFSAQQFPDLHSELNLSSLELGDSALYFCASSPRLETGELFFGEGSRLTVL.

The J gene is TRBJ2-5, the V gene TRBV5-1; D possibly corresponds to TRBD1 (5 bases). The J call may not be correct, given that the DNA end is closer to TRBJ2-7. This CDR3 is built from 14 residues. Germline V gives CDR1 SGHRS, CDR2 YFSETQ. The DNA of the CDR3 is TGCGCCAGCAGCTTGGCTCAGGGTGGCTACGAGCAGTACTTC. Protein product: CASSLAQGGYEQYF.

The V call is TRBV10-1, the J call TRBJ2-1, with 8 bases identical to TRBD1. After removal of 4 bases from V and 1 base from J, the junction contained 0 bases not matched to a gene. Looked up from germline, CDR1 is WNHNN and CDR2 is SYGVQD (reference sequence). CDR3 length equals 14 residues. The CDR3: CASSGTGSYNEQFF. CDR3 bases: TGCGCCAGCAGTGGGACAGGGTCCTACAATGAGCAGTTCTTC.